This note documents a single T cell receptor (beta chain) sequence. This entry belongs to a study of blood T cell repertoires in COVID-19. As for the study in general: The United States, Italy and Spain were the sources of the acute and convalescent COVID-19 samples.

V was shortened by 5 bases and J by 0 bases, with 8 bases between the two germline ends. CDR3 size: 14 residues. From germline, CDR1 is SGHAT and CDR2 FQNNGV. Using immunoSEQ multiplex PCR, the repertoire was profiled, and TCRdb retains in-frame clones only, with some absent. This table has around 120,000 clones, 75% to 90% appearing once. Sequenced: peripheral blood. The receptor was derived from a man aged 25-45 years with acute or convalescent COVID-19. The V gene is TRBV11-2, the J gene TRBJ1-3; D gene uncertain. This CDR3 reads CASSLGSSGNTIYF. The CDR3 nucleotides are TGTGCCAGCAGCCTGGGGAGCTCTGGAAACACCATATATTTT. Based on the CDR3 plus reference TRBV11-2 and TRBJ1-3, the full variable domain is EAGVAQSPRYKIIEKRQSVAFWCNPISGHATLYWYQQILGQGPKLLIQFQNNGVVDDSQLPKDRFSAERLKGVDSTLKIQPAKLEDSAVYLCASSLGSSGNTIYFGEGSWLTVV.